This entry lists 25 T cell receptor beta chains sequenced from one sample in a study of blood T cell repertoires in COVID-19. Generated by immunoSEQ multiplex PCR, the TCRdb table keeps only in-frame clones and is missing some. The sample records 91,000 or so clones, under 95% being singletons. Sequenced sample: peripheral blood. The receptors originated from a woman aged 50 to 65 in a cohort sampled during active COVID-19.

This clone was recorded once. The chain has TRBV25-1 and TRBJ2-7; 7 bases line up with TRBD2. The germline CDR1 and CDR2 sequences are MGHDK and SYGVNS. Trimming took 6 bases from V and 6 from J; bases not matched to a gene: 2. The CDR3 is made up of 11 amino acids. DNA for the CDR3: TGTGCCAGCAGCGGGGGGTCCGAGCAGTACTTC. Protein: CASSGGSEQYF.

The chain uses TRBV24-1 and TRBJ1-3, with 9 bases matching TRBD1. Germline CDR1 and CDR2: KGHDR and SFDVKD. CDR3 length: 19 amino acids. The V segment lost 2 bases and the J segment 3 bases; nucleotides outside the gene matches: 13. In nucleotides, the CDR3 is TGTGCCACCAGTGATTCCCGGGACAGGGCCCGTCGTGTTGGAAACACCATATATTTT. This codes for CATSDSRDRARRVGNTIYF.

The genes are TRBV5-1 and TRBJ1-2, with D tentatively TRBD1 (6 bases). This CDR3 is built from 13 residues. Looked up from germline, CDR1 is SGHRS and CDR2 is YFSETQ. Trimming removed 3 bases from V and 8 bases from J, with 14 bases in between. The CDR3 DNA is TGCGCCAGCAGCTGGGAGACAGGAAGCGGCTACACCTTC. As protein: CASSWETGSGYTF.

This chain links TRBV5-1 with TRBJ1-1; a weak D match, TRBD1 (6 bases). The germline V and J ends were trimmed by 4 bases and 6 bases, with 25 bases remaining between them. The CDR3 loop spans 17 amino acids. In germline, CDR1 is SGHRS, CDR2 YFSETQ. The chain's CDR3 is CASSLLSPTSGGPEAFF. The CDR3 DNA reads TGCGCCAGCAGCCTCCTAAGTCCAACCAGTGGGGGCCCTGAAGCTTTCTTT.

The genes are TRBV5-5 and TRBJ1-2, with 8 bases matching TRBD1. From germline, CDR1 is SGHKS and CDR2 YYEKEE (reference sequence). The CDR3 totals 14 residues. V shed 6 bases and J 4 bases; nucleotides not matched to a gene: 8. The CDR3 sequence: CASTEGQAGYGYTF. DNA of the CDR3: TGTGCCAGCACGGAGGGACAGGCCGGCTATGGCTACACCTTC.

The chain links TRBV7-9 to TRBJ2-1, with 7 bases that match TRBD1. With 5 bases clipped from V and 0 bases from J, the junction kept 13 bases outside the gene matches. Per germline, CDR1 SEHNR and CDR2 FQNEAQ (reference sequence). This CDR3 has 18 amino acids. The CDR3 spells CASSPIQGDKSSYNEQFF. The CDR3 DNA follows: TGTGCCAGCAGCCCCATTCAGGGGGATAAGTCCTCCTACAATGAGCAGTTCTTC.

V and J are TRBV14 and TRBJ1-4, with D perhaps TRBD1 (6 bases). The CDR3 runs 15 residues. The V and J ends lost 4 bases and 7 bases respectively, with 16 bases between them. CDR1 SGHDN and CDR2 FVKESK come from the germline V gene. CDR3 sequence: CASSPLTGAFEKLFF. The CDR3 DNA is TGTGCCAGCAGCCCTTTGACAGGAGCCTTTGAAAAACTGTTTTTT. Drawing the rest from reference TRBV14 and TRBJ1-4, the complete variable domain is EAGVTQFPSHSVIEKGQTVTLRCDPISGHDNLYWYRRVMGKEIKFLLHFVKESKQDESGMPNNRFLAERTGGTYSTLKVQPAELEDSGVYFCASSPLTGAFEKLFFGSGTQLSVL.

V is TRBV10-1 and J is TRBJ1-5; D is unresolved. The germline V gene encodes CDR1 WNHNN and CDR2 SYGVQD (reference sequence). Trimming took off 3 bases at V and 7 bases at J, with 10 bases between the two ends. This CDR3 is 13 amino acids long. CDR3 DNA: TGCGCCAGCAGTGAAGGGCGCGGGCAGCCCCAGCATTTT. Its protein is CASSEGRGQPQHF.

The chain joins TRBV28 to TRBJ2-1; 9 nucleotides agree with TRBD2. After removal of 5 bases from V and 8 bases from J, the junction contained 7 bases not matched to a gene. This CDR3 region has 14 residues. CDR1 and CDR2 from the germline V gene are MDHEN and SYDVKM. CDR3 amino acids: CASSKSGRYYEQFF. CDR3 DNA: TGTGCCAGCAGTAAGAGCGGGAGGTACTATGAGCAGTTCTTC.

This chain links TRBV7-8 with TRBJ2-3, with 7 bases fitting TRBD2. Trimming cost V 5 bases and J 0 bases; bases outside gene matches: 8. The CDR3 runs 16 residues. Germline V gives CDR1 SGHVS, CDR2 FQNEAQ. CDR3 nucleotide sequence: TGTGCCAGCAGCACAACTAGCGCCCGTAGCACAGATACGCAGTATTTT. Protein product: CASSTTSARSTDTQYF.

The chain couples TRBV20-1 to TRBJ2-7; TRBD1 matches 11 bases. This CDR3 contains 13 residues. After removal of 3 bases from V and 4 bases from J, the junction contained 2 bases not matched to a gene. Germline V gene data show CDR1 as DFQATT and CDR2 as SNEGSKA (reference sequence). CDR3 amino acids: CSASGTGGYEQYF. The CDR3 DNA reads as TGCAGTGCTAGTGGGACAGGGGGATACGAGCAGTACTTC.

The CDR3 sequence is CASSLWSTSGRGNEQFF. The CDR3 DNA reads as TGTGCCAGCAGCTTATGGTCGACTAGCGGGAGAGGTAATGAGCAGTTCTTC. The gene calls are TRBV5-6 and TRBJ2-1; 12 bases agree with TRBD2. The V gene end was trimmed by 2 bases and the J gene end by 7 bases; junction bases not matched to a gene: 10. The length of the CDR3 is 17 residues. The germline gives CDR1 SGHDT, CDR2 YYEEEE.

This clone was detected only once. The rearrangement uses TRBV5-1 and TRBJ2-5; a possible D gene is TRBD1 (6 bases). Germline V gives CDR1 SGHRS, CDR2 YFSETQ. V lost 0 bases to trimming and J lost 3 bases, with 9 bases between them. CDR3 length: 14 residues. DNA for the CDR3: TGCGCCAGCAGCTTGGGGGCAGGGGAAGAGACCCAGTACTTC. Protein product: CASSLGAGEETQYF.

The chain is built from TRBV11-3 and TRBJ2-7, with D possibly being TRBD2 (6 bases). Trimming cost V 5 bases and J 2 bases, with 10 bases left between them. The CDR3 loop spans 13 amino acids. Germline CDR1 reads SGHNT; CDR2 reads YENEEA. CDR3 in DNA: TGTGCCAGCAGCCGGGGACTGGCCTACGAGCAGTACTTC. This sequence encodes CASSRGLAYEQYF.

This chain connects TRBV19 to TRBJ1-2; TRBD1 might be the D (6 bases). The V end was cut by 3 bases, the J end by 8 bases, with 13 bases between. The CDR3 consists of 13 residues. In germline, CDR1 is LNHDA, CDR2 SQIVND (reference sequence). CDR3 residues: CASSIGQGRGYTF. The DNA of the CDR3 is TGTGCCAGTAGTATTGGGCAGGGGCGCGGCTACACCTTC.

The chain links TRBV5-4 to TRBJ1-1; no reliable D call. Germline V gene data show CDR1 as SGHNT and CDR2 as YYREEE (reference sequence). This CDR3 has 15 residues. The V end was cut by 4 bases, the J end by 1 base, with 14 bases between. CDR3 residues: CASSRYSRSNTEAFF. CDR3 DNA sequence: TGTGCCAGCAGCCGCTACAGCAGGTCGAACACTGAAGCTTTCTTT.

This chain connects TRBV4-1 to TRBJ1-6, with a weak D call TRBD1 (5 bases). The germline V and J ends were trimmed by 0 bases and 12 bases, with 15 bases remaining between them. The CDR3 totals 15 residues. CDR1 is MGHRA, CDR2 YSYEKL, per germline. DNA for the CDR3: TGCGCCAGCAGCCAAGATAGGGGCGCGTACCTACCCCTCCACTTT. Its translation: CASSQDRGAYLPLHF.

The chain combines TRBV7-6 with TRBJ2-3; 7 nucleotides match TRBD2. This CDR3 is 15 amino acids long. Trimming cost V 7 bases and J 2 bases; bases outside gene matches: 9. The germline gives CDR1 SGHVS, CDR2 FNYEAQ. CDR3 DNA: TGTGCCAGCACTCCCAAAGGGAGGGTCACAGATACGCAGTATTTT. It encodes CASTPKGRVTDTQYF.

The chain employs TRBV13 and TRBJ1-2; D not resolved. Trimming removed 0 bases at V and 1 base at J, with 3 bases between. Germline CDR1 and CDR2: PRHDT and FYEKMQ (reference sequence). The CDR3 contains 13 residues. This chain's CDR3 is CASSLGLNYGYTF. The CDR3 DNA reads as TGTGCCAGCAGCTTAGGACTTAACTATGGCTACACCTTC. Full variable domain (outside the CDR3, taken from reference TRBV13 and TRBJ1-2): AAGVIQSPRHLIKEKRETATLKCYPIPRHDTVYWYQQGPGQDPQFLISFYEKMQSDKGSIPDRFSAQQFSDYHSELNMSSLELGDSALYFCASSLGLNYGYTFGSGTRLTVV.

The CDR3 sequence is CASSFGQGNNEQFF. As DNA, the CDR3 is TGTGCCAGCAGTTTTGGGCAGGGGAACAATGAGCAGTTCTTC. This rearrangement joins TRBV28 to TRBJ2-1; D is perhaps TRBD1 (6 bases). Germline V lookup: CDR1 MDHEN, CDR2 SYDVKM. V lost 3 bases, J lost 5 bases, and 11 bases lay in between. The CDR3 covers 14 residues.

The rearrangement uses TRBV6-5 and TRBJ1-5, with TRBD1 identical over 7 bases. The CDR3 is 14 amino acids. After removal of 6 bases from V and 4 bases from J, the junction contained 6 bases not matched to a gene. Per germline, CDR1 MNHEY and CDR2 SVGAGI. In nucleotides, the CDR3 is TGTGCCAGCAGGGAGGGACAGCTGAATCAGCCCCAGCATTTT. Amino acids: CASREGQLNQPQHF.

This chain uses TRBV6-5 with TRBJ1-3; weak D call: TRBD1 (6 bases). The V gene lost 6 bases and the J gene lost 0 bases, with 9 bases spanning the gap. Germline assignment: CDR1 MNHEY and CDR2 SVGAGI. The CDR3 has 14 residues. CDR3 nucleotides: TGTGCCAGCAGACGGGACACCTCTGGAAACACCATATATTTT. Protein: CASRRDTSGNTIYF.

The chain is built from TRBV7-9 and TRBJ1-1; D is uncertain. Per germline, CDR1 SEHNR and CDR2 FQNEAQ (reference sequence). The CDR3 spans 16 residues. V lost 4 bases to trimming and J lost 1 base, with 16 bases between them. CDR3 loop: CASSSPRARKNTEAFF. Here the CDR3 DNA reads TGTGCCAGCAGCTCCCCCCGCGCGAGGAAGAACACTGAAGCTTTCTTT.

The chain has TRBV25-1 and TRBJ1-2; TRBD1 matches at 8 bases. Germline V gene data show CDR1 as MGHDK and CDR2 as SYGVNS. The CDR3 loop spans 17 amino acids. Unmatched junction bases numbered 8, after V lost 1 base and J lost 1 base. This CDR3 is CASSESGGPIFNYGYTF. CDR3 bases: TGTGCCAGCAGTGAATCAGGGGGCCCCATATTTAACTATGGCTACACCTTC.

For this clone: Other DNA sequences in the sample encode the same CDR3. CDR3: CASSYSRTTYEQYF. DNA of the CDR3: TGTGCCAGCAGTTACTCGAGGACTACCTACGAGCAGTACTTC. This chain links TRBV6-5 with TRBJ2-7; D may be TRBD2 (6 bases). This CDR3 contains 14 residues. V was clipped by 0 bases and J by 2 bases, with 8 bases between them. Germline CDR1 reads MNHEY; CDR2 reads SVGAGI.